The present T cell receptor (beta chain) was sequenced within a study of Ad26.COV2.S vaccination and SARS-CoV-2 variants. In the study overall: The COV1001 Ad26.COV2.S trial arm included the donor. Ad26.COV2.S was injected intramuscularly once or twice, 56 days apart. The study, taken as a whole, reports: Breadth, reportedly substantial, characterized the spike-specific CD8+ and CD4+ T cell responses after vaccination.

CDR1 is MDHEN and CDR2 is SYDVKM in the germline V gene. V lost 3 bases, J lost 7 bases, and 2 bases stayed unmatched. The CDR3 is made up of 12 amino acids. Described treatment: some 20 received Ad26.COV2.S at low or high dose, single or two shots; about 5 received placebo; per-sample allocation not given. Specimens were obtained on day 63 following the first vaccine or placebo injection. Only in-frame clones appear in the TCRdb table, and some are missing; sequencing was by immunoSEQ multiplex PCR. Of about 440,000 clones in the sample, around 88% were seen once. In the case of this clone: The antigen remains unidentified.

The specimen was peripheral blood, collected in a trial of Ad26.COV2.S vaccine versus placebo. This TCR was recovered from a person aged 18-65 years who received the Ad26.COV2.S COVID-19 vaccine or a placebo. The V and J genes are TRBV28 and TRBJ2-7; 8 bases map to TRBD1. The CDR3 spells CASSFRGLEQYF. CDR3 nucleotides: TGTGCCAGCAGTTTCAGGGGGCTAGAGCAGTACTTC. The variable domain in full, completed from reference TRBV28 and TRBJ2-7, reads DVKVTQSSRYLVKRTGEKVFLECVQDMDHENMFWYRQDPGLGLRLIYFSYDVKMKEKGDIPEGYSVSREKKERFSLILESASTNQTSMYLCASSFRGLEQYFGPGTRLTVT.